The 23 T cell receptor beta chains listed next were all sequenced from one sample in a study of cytomegalovirus exposure and HLA in healthy donors. PCR amplification relied on 60 Vbeta primers (plus 13 Jbeta primers). Only in-frame clones appear in the TCRdb table, and some are missing; sequencing was by immunoSEQ multiplex PCR. The table includes around 130,000 clones, roughly three quarters detected once. The sample was PBMCs. These receptors all stem from a woman younger than 45 in good health and CMV-seronegative.

The CDR3 coding sequence is TGCGCCAGCAGCCCGGGATTCCGCGGACTAGCGGACAAAGAGACCCAGTACTTC. Its protein is CASSPGFRGLADKETQYF. The rearrangement uses TRBV5-1 and TRBJ2-5, with 10 bases matching TRBD2. The CDR3 runs to 18 residues. CDR1 SGHRS and CDR2 YFSETQ come from the germline V gene. J gave up 3 bases and V 4 bases, and 15 bases lay outside the gene matches.

This sequence joins TRBV4-1 and TRBJ2-3; D gene uncertain. Trimming removed 4 bases from V and 5 bases from J, with 13 bases in between. Germline V lookup: CDR1 MGHRA, CDR2 YSYEKL. The CDR3 totals 14 residues. This chain's CDR3 is CASSPRLSGDTQYF. As DNA, the CDR3 is TGCGCCAGCAGCCCCCGGTTGTCTGGAGATACGCAGTATTTT.

The rearrangement uses TRBV28 and TRBJ2-6; D is undetermined. Trimming took 7 bases from V and 1 from J, leaving 5 bases between them. CDR1 and CDR2 (germline): MDHEN, SYDVKM. This CDR3 has 13 residues. The CDR3 nucleotides read TGTGCCAGCACCAAATCTGGGGCCAACGTCCTGACTTTC. This translates into CASTKSGANVLTF.

This chain uses TRBV6-4 with TRBJ1-2, with 7 positions matching TRBD1. The J segment lost 10 bases and the V segment lost 5 bases, leaving 10 bases of the junction unmatched. The CDR3 is 13 residues long. Germline CDR1 MRHNA, CDR2 SNTAGT. Written as DNA, the CDR3 is TGTGCCAGCAGTCCTGAGACAGGGTCGGACTACACCTTC. Amino acids: CASSPETGSDYTF.

A word on this clone: A read error is likely, as this CDR3 ends without the conserved phenylalanine or tryptophan. The DNA is omitted, as the CDR3 cannot be located on it reliably, and the CDR3 follows TCRdb's listing. CDR3 amino acids: CASSFSAEE. The chain has TRBV7-7 and TRBJ1-2. Counting both end residues, the CDR3 totals 9 amino acids. The germline gives CDR1 SSHAT, CDR2 FNYEAQ (reference sequence).

A single count supports this clone. The chain carries TRBV5-4 and TRBJ2-5; 8 nucleotides line up with TRBD1. V was clipped by 2 bases and J by 4 bases; unmatched bases: 4. Looked up from germline, CDR1 is SGHNT and CDR2 is YYREEE (reference sequence). The CDR3 contains 14 residues. The CDR3 here is CASSFKTGGETQYF. The CDR3 region has the DNA TGTGCCAGCAGCTTTAAAACAGGGGGAGAGACCCAGTACTTC.

The chain links TRBV5-4 to TRBJ1-2, with TRBD1 identical over 12 bases. J gave up 8 bases and V 3 bases, and 8 bases lay outside the gene matches. Per germline, CDR1 SGHNT and CDR2 YYREEE (reference sequence). This CDR3 has 15 amino acids. CDR3 sequence reads: CASSYPGTGGWGYTF. CDR3 in DNA: TGTGCCAGCAGCTATCCCGGGACAGGGGGCTGGGGCTACACCTTC.

This clone was observed a handful of times. The chain joins TRBV10-2 to TRBJ2-3, with 10 nucleotides matching TRBD2. This CDR3 has 15 residues. V lost 4 bases to trimming and J lost 6 bases; unmatched junction nucleotides: 7. Germline CDR1 is WSHSY and CDR2 is SAAADI. The CDR3 reads CASSAALAGMDTQYF. The CDR3 bases are TGCGCCAGCAGTGCGGCACTAGCGGGGATGGATACGCAGTATTTT.

The chain joins TRBV5-1 to TRBJ2-5, with unresolved D. This CDR3 region has 14 residues. Between the trimmed V and J ends, which lost 2 bases and 1 base, there was a span of 9 bases. Germline CDR1 SGHRS, CDR2 YFSETQ. For the CDR3, the DNA is TGCGCCAGCAGCTTTGACAACTCCCAAGAGACCCAGTACTTC. Protein sequence: CASSFDNSQETQYF. The complete variable domain, with remaining parts taken from reference TRBV5-1 and TRBJ2-5, reads KAGVTQTPRYLIKTRGQQVTLSCSPISGHRSVSWYQQTPGQGLQFLFEYFSETQRNKGNFPGRFSGRQFSNSRSEMNVSTLELGDSALYLCASSFDNSQETQYFGPGTRLLVL.

Remarks on this clone: The junction departs from germline at one end; a sequencing error may be responsible. The gene calls are TRBV28 and TRBJ2-5; D gene unclear. This CDR3 comprises 13 residues. CDR1 and CDR2 from the germline V gene are MDHEN and SYDVKM. CDR3 sequence reads: CASSLLSQEAQYF. In DNA form, the CDR3 reads TGTGCCAGCAGTTTGCTCAGCCAAGAGGCCCAGTACTTC.

This clone was counted between two and nine times. The CDR3 sequence: CASSLAPSGNYNEQFF. As DNA, the CDR3 is TGCGCCAGCAGCTTGGCCCCTAGCGGGAACTACAATGAGCAGTTCTTC. The rearrangement uses TRBV5-1 and TRBJ2-1, with TRBD2 matching 9 bases. V was pared by 0 bases and J by 3 bases, with 4 bases of the junction left unmatched. CDR3 length equals 16 residues. Germline CDR1 reads SGHRS; CDR2 reads YFSETQ.

The rearrangement links TRBV7-3 to TRBJ2-2; a weak D match, TRBD2 (6 bases). CDR3 length: 20 amino acids. Germline V lookup: CDR1 SGHTA, CDR2 FQGTGA. V was pared by 1 base and J by 0 bases, with 21 bases between. CDR3 bases: TGTGCCAGCAGCTTAAGGAGCGACGGGAGCGGTGGGACGAACACCGGGGAGCTGTTTTTT. This translates into CASSLRSDGSGGTNTGELFF.

The rearrangement uses TRBV5-1 and TRBJ2-7, with 9 nucleotides matching TRBD2. This CDR3 comprises 15 residues. V shed 0 bases, J shed 3 bases, and the junction held 4 bases outside the gene matches. CDR1 is SGHRS and CDR2 is YFSETQ in the germline V gene. CDR3 loop: CASSLGASGDYEQYV. In DNA form, the CDR3 reads TGCGCCAGCAGCTTGGGGGCTAGCGGGGACTACGAGCAGTACGTC.

This clone has more than one count but fewer than ten. The chain employs TRBV6-6 and TRBJ2-1, with 11 bases that match TRBD1. The germline V gene encodes CDR1 MNHNY and CDR2 SVGAGI (reference sequence). The CDR3 covers 15 residues. V gave up 4 bases and J gave up 3 bases; unmatched junction bases: 2. Here the CDR3 reads CASSFGTGGYNEQFF. In DNA form, the CDR3 reads TGTGCCAGCAGTTTTGGGACAGGGGGCTACAATGAGCAGTTCTTC.

The V call is TRBV6-6, the J call TRBJ1-1; TRBD1 is a possible D gene (5 bases). There are 13 residues in the CDR3. V lost 2 bases and J lost 4, with 8 bases in between. Germline loops: CDR1 MNHNY, CDR2 SVGAGI (reference sequence). CDR3 sequence (DNA): TGTGCCAGCAGTTACGGGAGGGGCACTGAAGCTTTCTTT. Protein sequence: CASSYGRGTEAFF.

The chain recombines TRBV5-6 with TRBJ2-1; TRBD2 matches 8 bases. With V trimmed by 2 bases and J by 2 bases, 3 bases remained unmatched. The CDR3 is made up of 15 amino acids. Per the germline V gene, CDR1 is SGHDT and CDR2 is YYEEEE. CDR3 coding DNA: TGTGCCAGCAGCTTCGGGGGGGTCACCTACAATGAGCAGTTCTTC. Protein product: CASSFGGVTYNEQFF.

On this clone itself: In the same sample, other DNA sequences code for this CDR3. The chain combines TRBV18 with TRBJ2-5, with a tentative D call TRBD2 (6 bases). CDR3 size: 13 residues. Germline CDR1 KGHSH, CDR2 LQKENI. The V end was cut by 3 bases, the J end by 2 bases, with 7 bases between. The CDR3 loop reads CASSPGLQETQYF. CDR3 DNA: TGTGCCAGCTCACCGGGACTTCAAGAGACCCAGTACTTC.

The chain is built from TRBV27 and TRBJ1-1; 8 bases agree with TRBD1. CDR3 length: 12 residues. Germline-derived CDR1 and CDR2 are MNHEY and SMNVEV (reference sequence). J lost 10 bases, V lost 4 bases, and 5 bases had no gene match. DNA of the CDR3: TGTGCCAGCAGTTCGCAGGGGGCAGGAGCTTTCTTT. Amino acids: CASSSQGAGAFF.

The chain couples TRBV7-9 to TRBJ2-7; the match to TRBD1 covers 9 bases. The V gene's germline CDR1 is SEHNR and CDR2 FQNEAQ (reference sequence). The CDR3 has 14 amino acids. The V gene end was trimmed by 3 bases and the J gene end by 4 bases; junction bases not matched to a gene: 4. CDR3 in DNA: TGTGCCAGCAGCTTTAGACAGGGGGGATACGAGCAGTACTTC. Protein product: CASSFRQGGYEQYF.

The J gene is TRBJ2-1, the V gene TRBV15, with 8 bases aligning to TRBD2. V shed 3 bases, J shed 7 bases, and the junction held 2 bases outside the gene matches. This CDR3 has 13 residues. CDR1 and CDR2 (germline): LNHNV, YYDKDF (reference sequence). CDR3 region: CATSRPSGNEQFF. In nucleotides, the CDR3 is TGTGCCACCAGCAGGCCTAGCGGGAATGAGCAGTTCTTC.

The J gene is TRBJ1-1, the V gene TRBV5-1, with D possibly being TRBD1 (5 bases). From germline, CDR1 is SGHRS and CDR2 YFSETQ. V was cut by 5 bases and J by 5 bases, with 16 bases left in between. The CDR3 runs to 14 residues. CDR3 nucleotides: TGCGCCAGCAGGCCTCAGGGATCGTTGACTGAAGCTTTCTTT. This sequence encodes CASRPQGSLTEAFF.

The sample holds a few counts of this clone. The chain has TRBV7-9 and TRBJ1-1; TRBD1 matches at 7 bases. The V segment lost 5 bases and the J segment 2 bases; nucleotides outside the gene matches: 8. Germline CDR1 is SEHNR and CDR2 is FQNEAQ (reference sequence). This CDR3 spans 15 amino acids. The CDR3 here is CASSRGTVSNTEAFF. DNA for the CDR3: TGTGCCAGCAGCAGGGGGACAGTCTCAAACACTGAAGCTTTCTTT.

The rearrangement links TRBV6-1 to TRBJ1-2, with D maybe TRBD1 (5 bases). This CDR3 is built from 14 residues. Deletions cut 8 bases from V and 3 bases from J, with 16 bases between. Germline V lookup: CDR1 MNHNS, CDR2 SASEGT. The DNA for the CDR3 is TGTGCCAGCGCCTACTTAGTAGGGGACTATGGCTACACCTTC. It translates to CASAYLVGDYGYTF.